The rows below give T cell receptor beta chains drawn from one sample of a study of shared clonotypes between healthy human individuals. TCRdb's table, derived via immunoSEQ multiplex PCR, lists solely in-frame clones and lacks some. Of about 2.4 million clones in the sample, approximately 93% were seen once. The sample consisted of naive CD4+ T cells from PBMCs. All receptors come from a young man in good health. Some clones in this sample may be carry-over from other donors' samples. The CDR3 runs from the conserved cysteine through the conserved F or W. Fields, in order: clone size, V gene, J gene, D gene, CDR3 DNA, CDR3 protein. The D gene is left open where the match is weak. Expanded clones get a size class; other rows say once, few or many, or leave the size out.

>.|TRBV10-3|TRBJ2-4|.
TGTGCCATCAGTGACGCGCAAAACATTCAGTACTTC
CAISDAQNIQYF
>once|TRBV5-1|TRBJ2-7|TRBD2
TGCGCCAGCAGCGTTGCTAGCGGGTCGAGCTCCTACGAGCAGTACTTC
CASSVASGSSSYEQYF
>.|TRBV7-2|TRBJ1-2|.
TGTGCCAGCACCATCCGGGCAGCCAACTATGGCTACACCTTC
CASTIRAANYGYTF
>once|TRBV19|TRBJ1-3|.
TGTGCCAGTATCTCAAACACCATATATTTT
CASISNTIYF
>.|TRBV9|TRBJ1-2|.
TGTGCCAGCAGCGTAGACCGGCAGACCTATGGCTACACCTTC
CASSVDRQTYGYTF
>once|TRBV28|TRBJ2-1|TRBD2
TGTGCCAGCAGTTCACACGGGAGGTCCTACAATGAGCAGTTCTTC
CASSSHGRSYNEQFF
>.|TRBV19|TRBJ1-4|.
TGTGCCAGTACGGACCACAACAAAGCAACTAATGAAAAACTGTTTTTT
CASTDHNKATNEKLFF
>.|TRBV5-1|TRBJ2-3|TRBD1
TGCGCCAGCAACCCTGGGACAGGGTCGGATACGCAGTATTTT
CASNPGTGSDTQYF
>.|TRBV25-1|TRBJ2-7|.
TGTGCCAGCAGTATTCGCCCCCACGGAAGTTCCTACGAGCAGTACTTC
CASSIRPHGSSYEQYF
>.|TRBV19|TRBJ2-1|TRBD2
TGTGCCAGTAGTATCTTGGCTAGCGGGACAAAATACAATGAGCAGTTCTTC
CASSILASGTKYNEQFF
>.|TRBV14|TRBJ1-2|.
TGTGCCAGCAGCCAAGATCGGCTCTATGGCTACACCTTC
CASSQDRLYGYTF
>.|TRBV27|TRBJ1-1|.
TGTGCCAGCAGGCCCGAGACAGGACGTTATGGTGCGACTGAAGCTTTCTTT
CASRPETGRYGATEAFF
>.|TRBV28|TRBJ2-5|.
TGTGCCAGCAGTTCTGTTGGGGGGCTCGTGGAGACCCAGTACTTC
CASSSVGGLVETQYF
>.|TRBV18|TRBJ1-4|.
TGTGCCAGCTCCCCCGGGTTCGGCAGCAATGAAAAACTGTTTTTT
CASSPGFGSNEKLFF
>.|TRBV30|TRBJ2-4|.
TGTGCCTGGAGTGGACAGGCCAAAAACATTCAGTACTTC
CAWSGQAKNIQYF
>.|TRBV7-9|TRBJ1-1|.
TGTGCCAGCAGCTTAATCGGGGTGAACACTGAAGCTTTCTTT
CASSLIGVNTEAFF
>.|TRBV29-1|TRBJ2-3|.
TGCAGCGCCCCCCTGGGGAGTAGCACAGATACGCAGTATTTT
CSAPLGSSTDTQYF
>.|TRBV6-6|TRBJ1-1|.
TGTGCCAGCAGTTCCAACTCGGAACCTGAAGCTTTCTTT
CASSSNSEPEAFF
>.|TRBV4-3|TRBJ2-1|.
TGCGCCAGCAGCGCCCGGGCCTTCAACAATGGGAATGAGCAGTTCTTC
CASSARAFNNGNEQFF
>.|TRBV27|TRBJ2-2|TRBD2
TGTGCCAGCAGTTTATATAGCGGGAGGGGAACCGGGGAGCTGTTTTTT
CASSLYSGRGTGELFF
>.|TRBV6-1|TRBJ1-2|TRBD1
TGTGCCAGCAGTGGTGACAGGGGCGGCTACACCTTC
CASSGDRGGYTF
>.|TRBV28|TRBJ1-2|TRBD1
TGTGCCAGCCGACGCGGACAGGGGGCGGGCTACACCTTC
CASRRGQGAGYTF
>.|TRBV6-1|TRBJ1-2|.
TGTGCCAGCAGTGAAGCGCTTCGCCAGACGAACTATGGCTACACCTTC
CASSEALRQTNYGYTF